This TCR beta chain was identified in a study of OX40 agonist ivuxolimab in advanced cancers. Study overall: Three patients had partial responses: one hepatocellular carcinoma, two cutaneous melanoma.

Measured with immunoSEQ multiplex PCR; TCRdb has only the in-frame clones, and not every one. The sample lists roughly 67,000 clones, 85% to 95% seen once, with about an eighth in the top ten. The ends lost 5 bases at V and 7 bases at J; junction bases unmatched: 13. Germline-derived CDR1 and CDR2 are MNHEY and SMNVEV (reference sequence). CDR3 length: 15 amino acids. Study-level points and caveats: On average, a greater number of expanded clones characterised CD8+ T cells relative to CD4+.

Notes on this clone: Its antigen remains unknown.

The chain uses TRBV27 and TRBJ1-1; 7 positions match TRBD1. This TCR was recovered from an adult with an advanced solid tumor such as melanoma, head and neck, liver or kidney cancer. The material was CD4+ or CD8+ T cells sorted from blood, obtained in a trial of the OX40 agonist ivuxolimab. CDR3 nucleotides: TGTGCCAGCAGTACAAAACCGACAGGGTGGAATGAAGCTTTCTTT. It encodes CASSTKPTGWNEAFF.